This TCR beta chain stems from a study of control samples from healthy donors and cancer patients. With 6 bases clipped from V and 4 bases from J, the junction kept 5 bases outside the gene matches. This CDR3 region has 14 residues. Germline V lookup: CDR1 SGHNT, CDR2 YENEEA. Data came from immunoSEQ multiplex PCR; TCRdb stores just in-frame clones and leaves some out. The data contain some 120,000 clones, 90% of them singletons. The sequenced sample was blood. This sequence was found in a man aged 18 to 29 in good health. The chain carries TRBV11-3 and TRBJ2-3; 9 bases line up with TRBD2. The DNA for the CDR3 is TGTGCCAGCAGGCGGGAGGGACGGTCAGATACGCAGTATTTT. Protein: CASRREGRSDTQYF.